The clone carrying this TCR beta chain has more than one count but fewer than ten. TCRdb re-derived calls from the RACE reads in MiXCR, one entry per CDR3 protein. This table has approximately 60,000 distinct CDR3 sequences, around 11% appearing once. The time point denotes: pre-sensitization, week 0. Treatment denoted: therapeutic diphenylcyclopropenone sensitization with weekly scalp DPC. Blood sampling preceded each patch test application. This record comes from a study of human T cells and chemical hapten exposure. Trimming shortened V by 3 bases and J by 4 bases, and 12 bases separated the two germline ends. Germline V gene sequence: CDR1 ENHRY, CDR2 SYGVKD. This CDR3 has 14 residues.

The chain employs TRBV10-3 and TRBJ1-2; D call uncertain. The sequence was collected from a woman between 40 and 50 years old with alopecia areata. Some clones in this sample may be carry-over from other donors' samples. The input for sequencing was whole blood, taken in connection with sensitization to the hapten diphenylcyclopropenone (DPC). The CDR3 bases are TGTGCCATCAGTGAAGGTCAGGTCGGCTATGGCTACACCTTC. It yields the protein CAISEGQVGYGYTF.